These 6 T cell receptor beta chains were all obtained from the same sample, sequenced in a study of shared clonotypes between healthy human individuals (dated by TCRdb to between 2020 and 2021). The library was prepared using the immunoSEQ multiplex PCR assay. In TCRdb, the immuneACCESS table is reduced to in-frame sequences with V and J assigned. These tables do not hold every clone; where another copy was compared, an unresolved V gene accounts for under half, and the others remain unexplained. The table for this sample lists about 180,000 clones; approximately 92% of them were counted only once. Of the sample, 0.067% is held by the ten largest clones. Sequenced sample: naive CD4+ T cells sorted from blood. Interpreted using the paper, the cell subset or site label stands for: CD45RA+ positively selected. Receptors originate from a woman younger than 45 in good health.

This chain links TRBV29-1 with TRBJ2-5; weak D call: TRBD1 (6 bases). Germline lookup yields CDR1 SQVTM and CDR2 ANQGSEA. Trimming removed 3 bases from V and 4 bases from J, with 9 bases in between. This CDR3 has 12 amino acids. The CDR3 reads CSVEEGGETQYF. The DNA for the CDR3 is TGCAGCGTTGAGGAAGGGGGAGAGACCCAGTACTTC.

This clone was detected once. V is TRBV7-9 and J is TRBJ2-5; 7 bases match TRBD2. In germline, CDR1 is SEHNR, CDR2 FQNEAQ (reference sequence). The CDR3 spans 15 residues. V was pared by 2 bases and J by 3 bases, with 6 bases of the junction left unmatched. CDR3 nucleotides: TGTGCCAGCAGCTTATGGGCGGGAGAAAAAGAGACCCAGTACTTC. It encodes CASSLWAGEKETQYF. Using reference TRBV7-9 and TRBJ2-5 for the parts outside the CDR3, the full variable domain is DTGVSQNPRHKITKRGQNVTFRCDPISEHNRLYWYRQTLGQGPEFLTYFQNEAQLEKSRLLSDRFSAERPKGSFSTLEIQRTEQGDSAMYLCASSLWAGEKETQYFGPGTRLLVL.

The chain links TRBV7-3 to TRBJ2-3, with D uncertain. CDR1 is SGHTA, CDR2 FQGTGA, per germline. The CDR3 is 13 amino acids. V dropped 1 base and J dropped 4 bases, with 6 bases sitting between them. This CDR3 reads CASSLSLADTQYF. The CDR3 DNA is TGTGCCAGCAGCTTAAGTCTAGCAGATACGCAGTATTTT.

V usage is TRBV6-4 and J usage is TRBJ1-2; a weak D match, TRBD1 (5 bases). CDR1 and CDR2 from the germline V gene are MRHNA and SNTAGT. This CDR3 spans 12 amino acids. V lost 8 bases, J lost 4 bases, and 11 bases lay in between. CDR3 loop: CASSDSPYGYTF. Here the CDR3 DNA reads TGTGCCAGCTCCGACAGTCCCTATGGCTACACCTTC.

This chain connects TRBV2 to TRBJ2-7; D perhaps matches TRBD1 (6 bases). Germline V gene data show CDR1 as SNHLY and CDR2 as FYNNEI. This CDR3 is built from 13 residues. Trimming left V 5 bases short and J 6 bases short, with 14 bases between. This CDR3 reads CASSPNVGGEQYF. In nucleotides, the CDR3 is TGTGCCAGCAGTCCAAACGTAGGGGGCGAGCAGTACTTC. Based on the CDR3 plus reference TRBV2 and TRBJ2-7, the full variable domain is EPEVTQTPSHQVTQMGQEVILRCVPISNHLYFYWYRQILGQKVEFLVSFYNNEISEKSEIFDDQFSVERPDGSNFTLKIRSTKLEDSAMYFCASSPNVGGEQYFGPGTRLTVT.

V and J are TRBV9 and TRBJ2-7, with 10 bases lining up with TRBD1. In germline, CDR1 is SGDLS, CDR2 YYNGEE. The CDR3 contains 15 residues. V dropped 1 base and J dropped 7; count of bases not matched to a gene: 8. This CDR3 is CASSVTGTGAGEQYF. The CDR3 bases are TGTGCCAGCAGCGTAACCGGGACAGGGGCTGGGGAGCAGTACTTC.